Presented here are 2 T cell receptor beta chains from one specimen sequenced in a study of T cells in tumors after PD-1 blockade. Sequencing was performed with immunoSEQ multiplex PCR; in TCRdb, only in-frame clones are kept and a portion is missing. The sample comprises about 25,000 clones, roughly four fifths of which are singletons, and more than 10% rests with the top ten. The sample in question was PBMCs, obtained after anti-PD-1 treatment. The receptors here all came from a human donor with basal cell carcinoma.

The CDR3 DNA reads as TGTGCCAGTAGTATCTCAGCGGGCTATACCACAGATACGCAGTATTTT. Translated: CASSISAGYTTDTQYF. V is TRBV19 and J is TRBJ2-3, with a possible D match to TRBD2 (6 bases). V was clipped by 3 bases and J by 2 bases, with 15 bases between them. CDR3 length: 16 residues. CDR1 and CDR2 (germline): LNHDA, SQIVND (reference sequence).

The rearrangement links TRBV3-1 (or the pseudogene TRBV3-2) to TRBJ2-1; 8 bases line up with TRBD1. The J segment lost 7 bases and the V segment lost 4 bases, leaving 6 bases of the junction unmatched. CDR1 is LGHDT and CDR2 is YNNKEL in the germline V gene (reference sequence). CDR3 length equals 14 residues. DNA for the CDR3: TGTGCCAGCAGCCTACGGACAGGGATGAATGAGCAGTTCTTC. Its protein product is CASSLRTGMNEQFF.